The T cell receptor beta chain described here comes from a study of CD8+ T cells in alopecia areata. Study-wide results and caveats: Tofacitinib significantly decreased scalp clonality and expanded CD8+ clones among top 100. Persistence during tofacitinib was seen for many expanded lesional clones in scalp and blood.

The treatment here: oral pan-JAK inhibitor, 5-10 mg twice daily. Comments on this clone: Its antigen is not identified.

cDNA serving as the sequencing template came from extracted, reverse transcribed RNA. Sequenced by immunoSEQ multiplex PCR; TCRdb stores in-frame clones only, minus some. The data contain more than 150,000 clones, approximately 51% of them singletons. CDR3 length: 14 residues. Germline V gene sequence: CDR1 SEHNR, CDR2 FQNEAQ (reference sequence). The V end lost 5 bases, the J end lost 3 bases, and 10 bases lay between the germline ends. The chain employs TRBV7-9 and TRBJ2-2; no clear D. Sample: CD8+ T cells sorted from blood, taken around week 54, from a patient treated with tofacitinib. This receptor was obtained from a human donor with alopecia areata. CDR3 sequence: CASSPKTDTGELFF. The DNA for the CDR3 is TGTGCCAGCAGCCCGAAGACCGACACCGGGGAGCTGTTTTTT.